These 24 T cell receptor beta chains were all obtained from the same sample, sequenced in a study of T-cell reconstitution after alpha-beta-depleted transplantation in children. A TCRbeta library incorporating unique molecular identifiers was prepared. TCRdb re-analysed the PCR reads in MiXCR, keeping a single row per CDR3 protein. The sample lists hundreds of thousands of distinct CDR3 sequences; 10% to 15% were seen once. Sample: PBMCs, mostly from graft donor cells, taken 360 days after TCRalphabeta/CD19-depleted stem cell transplant. The receptor source for this set is a male patient younger than 18 who had a stem cell transplant for acute myeloid leukemia, so the T cells may come from the graft donor.

The chain employs TRBV7-9 and TRBJ2-2; 10 nucleotides align to TRBD1. Unmatched junction bases numbered 8, after V lost 5 bases and J lost 5 bases. In germline, CDR1 is SEHNR, CDR2 FQNEAQ (reference sequence). The CDR3 extends over 16 amino acids. This CDR3 is CASSRAPGQGTGELFF. The CDR3 DNA is TGTGCCAGCAGCCGTGCACCGGGACAGGGGACCGGGGAGCTGTTTTTT.

This clonotype was picked up a small number of times. For the CDR3, the DNA is TGCAGTGCTAGATATTTGGGAGTACCCACCTACGAGCAGTACTTC. Amino acids: CSARYLGVPTYEQYF. The V and J genes are TRBV20-1 and TRBJ2-7; D is perhaps TRBD2 (5 bases). The CDR3 sequence is 15 residues long. Germline CDR1 and CDR2: DFQATT and SNEGSKA (reference sequence). Trimming took 2 bases from V and 2 from J, leaving 16 bases between them.

V gene TRBV2 combines with J gene TRBJ2-1; D might be TRBD2 (6 bases). CDR1 SNHLY and CDR2 FYNNEI come from the germline V gene. CDR3 size: 14 residues. Trimming shortened V by 5 bases and J by 5 bases, and 13 bases separated the two germline ends. The CDR3 loop reads CASSKELADNEQFF. CDR3 nucleotides: TGTGCCAGCAGTAAGGAACTAGCAGACAATGAGCAGTTCTTC. Filled out from reference TRBV2 and TRBJ2-1, the complete variable domain reads EPEVTQTPSHQVTQMGQEVILRCVPISNHLYFYWYRQILGQKVEFLVSFYNNEISEKSEIFDDQFSVERPDGSNFTLKIRSTKLEDSAMYFCASSKELADNEQFFGPGTRLTVL.

The chain is built from TRBV7-3 and TRBJ2-7, with TRBD2 matching over 12 bases. The V and J ends lost 6 bases and 4 bases, in that order; junction bases with no gene match: 7. The CDR3 spans 15 residues. CDR1 and CDR2 from the germline V gene are SGHTA and FQGTGA. CDR3 coding DNA: TGTGCCAGCAGTCTAGCGGGAGGGTGGTCTTACGAGCAGTACTTC. It yields the protein CASSLAGGWSYEQYF.

The V call is TRBV12-3 or TRBV12-4, the J call TRBJ2-1; possible D gene TRBD2, 6 bases. With 7 bases removed from V and 1 base from J, the gap between germline ends came to 14 bases. The CDR3 sequence is 15 residues long. CDR3 protein: CASTTRRGSYNEQFF. CDR3 DNA sequence: TGTGCCAGCACTACTAGGAGGGGATCCTACAATGAGCAGTTCTTC.

This clonotype was detected only a few times. V is TRBV7-9 and J is TRBJ2-1, with a weak D call TRBD1 (5 bases). Germline V gives CDR1 SEHNR, CDR2 FQNEAQ (reference sequence). The CDR3 spans 15 residues. The germline V and J ends were trimmed by 1 base and 6 bases, with 13 bases remaining between them. This chain's CDR3 is CASSLGQTGVNEQFF. CDR3 nucleotides: TGTGCCAGCAGCTTAGGACAGACTGGGGTCAATGAGCAGTTCTTC.

The gene calls are TRBV12-3 or TRBV12-4 and TRBJ2-1, with D possibly matching TRBD2 (6 bases). V lost 3 bases and J 4 bases, leaving 16 bases between the germline ends. The CDR3 covers 16 residues. The CDR3, as DNA: TGTGCCAGCAGTTTCTATGGGACTCGATCGTACAATGAGCAGTTCTTC. It encodes CASSFYGTRSYNEQFF.

In its sample, this clonotype was seen many times. The gene calls are TRBV18 and TRBJ2-7; the match to TRBD1 covers 11 bases. CDR1 KGHSH and CDR2 LQKENI come from the germline V gene. J gave up 6 bases and V 4 bases, and 5 bases lay outside the gene matches. The CDR3 covers 14 residues. The CDR3 DNA follows: TGTGCCAGCTCACTGGGACAGGGGGGCCTCGAGCAGTACTTC. This translates into CASSLGQGGLEQYF.

There are a few counts of this clonotype. V and J are TRBV29-1 and TRBJ2-1, with 8 bases fitting TRBD1. The CDR3 is made up of 12 amino acids. CDR1 and CDR2 from the germline V gene are SQVTM and ANQGSEA. Germline trimming cut 4 bases from V and 13 bases from J; bases unmatched to any gene: 9. The CDR3 sequence: CSVVSFDRGQFF. The CDR3 DNA follows: TGCAGCGTTGTAAGCTTCGACAGGGGACAGTTCTTC.

This sequence joins TRBV5-6 and TRBJ2-1; D not resolved. Germline V gene sequence: CDR1 SGHDT, CDR2 YYEEEE. The CDR3 length is 14 residues. V dropped 4 bases and J dropped 2 bases, with 10 bases sitting between them. The CDR3 nucleotides are TGTGCCAGCAGCGTCAGCTTTACCTACAATGAGCAGTTCTTC. Protein product: CASSVSFTYNEQFF.

This clonotype was recorded many times. The CDR3 reads CASSLQGLHSYEQYF. The CDR3 DNA sequence: TGTGCCAGCAGTCTCCAGGGCCTTCACTCCTACGAGCAGTACTTC. The chain joins TRBV28 to TRBJ2-7, with D maybe TRBD1 (5 bases). Trimming stripped 5 bases from V and 0 bases from J, with 14 bases between. Germline values: CDR1 MDHEN, CDR2 SYDVKM. This CDR3 spans 15 amino acids.

This clonotype has just a few counts. The gene calls are TRBV7-3 and TRBJ2-7, with D unresolved. V gave up 5 bases and J gave up 0 bases, with 8 bases separating them. This CDR3 has 13 residues. Per germline, CDR1 SGHTA and CDR2 FQGTGA. The CDR3 sequence: CASSAPPSYEQYF. The CDR3 nucleotides are TGTGCCAGCAGCGCCCCTCCCTCCTACGAGCAGTACTTC.

This clonotype was counted a few times. This chain joins TRBV19 and TRBJ2-1; 7 positions match TRBD2. V gave up 7 bases and J gave up 13 bases; unmatched junction bases: 7. This CDR3 contains 11 residues. Germline assignment: CDR1 LNHDA and CDR2 SQIVND (reference sequence). The CDR3 sequence: CASIGGGFQFF. CDR3 nucleotide sequence: TGTGCCAGTATCGGGGGAGGGTTCCAGTTCTTC.

The V and J genes are TRBV7-3 and TRBJ2-2; no firm D call. The V and J ends lost 3 bases and 0 bases respectively, with 8 bases between them. Germline lookup yields CDR1 SGHTA and CDR2 FQGTGA. There are 15 residues in the CDR3. CDR3 residues: CASSFSGSNTGELFF. In DNA form, the CDR3 reads TGTGCCAGCAGCTTCTCCGGGTCGAACACCGGGGAGCTGTTTTTT.

This sequence joins TRBV20-1 and TRBJ2-7; no clear D gene. The CDR3 is 12 amino acids. From germline, CDR1 is DFQATT and CDR2 SNEGSKA (reference sequence). V lost 6 bases to trimming and J lost 6 bases, with 15 bases between them. Here the CDR3 DNA reads TGCAGTGCCCGTCCGGGCCTTTTCGAGCAGTACTTC. Amino acid sequence: CSARPGLFEQYF.

This clonotype has only a few counts. The rearrangement joins TRBV20-1 to TRBJ2-1, with D possibly being TRBD1 or TRBD2 (5 bases each). V was trimmed by 4 bases and J by 5 bases, leaving 15 bases between them. Germline V gene data show CDR1 as DFQATT and CDR2 as SNEGSKA (reference sequence). The CDR3 is 14 amino acids. Written as DNA, the CDR3 is TGCAGTGCTAATATCCGGGACCTCCACAATGAGCAGTTCTTC. It encodes CSANIRDLHNEQFF.

This clonotype has a count of ten or more. The V and J genes are TRBV29-1 and TRBJ1-1; D remains unclear. Germline V lookup: CDR1 SQVTM, CDR2 ANQGSEA. CDR3 length: 13 residues. CDR3 amino acids: CSFNRQVNTEAFF. CDR3 DNA sequence: TGCAGTTTTAATAGGCAGGTTAACACTGAAGCTTTCTTT.

The chain combines TRBV5-5 with TRBJ2-1; TRBD1 is a possible D gene (5 bases). Trimming stripped 2 bases from V and 1 base from J, with 13 bases between. The germline gives CDR1 SGHKS, CDR2 YYEKEE (reference sequence). The CDR3 consists of 16 residues. CDR3 sequence reads: CASSFRPGFSYNEQFF. The CDR3 coding sequence is TGTGCCAGCAGCTTTCGACCAGGGTTTTCCTACAATGAGCAGTTCTTC. Variable domain in full (rest from reference TRBV5-5 and TRBJ2-1): DAGVTQSPTHLIKTRGQQVTLRCSPISGHKSVSWYQQVLGQGPQFIFQYYEKEERGRGNFPDRFSARQFPNYSSELNVNALLLGDSALYLCASSFRPGFSYNEQFFGPGTRLTVL.

This clonotype was seen repeatedly, ten times or more. The chain has TRBV12-3 or TRBV12-4 and TRBJ2-5; possible D gene TRBD1, 6 bases. This CDR3 is 17 amino acids long. With 3 bases removed from V and 1 base from J, the gap between germline ends came to 18 bases. The CDR3 loop reads CASSFFSAGTIQETQYF. In nucleotides, the CDR3 is TGTGCCAGCAGTTTTTTCTCAGCAGGGACAATCCAAGAGACCCAGTACTTC.

CDR3 nucleotides: TGCGCCAGCAGCTTGAACTGGGGGGCTCAGCCCCAGCATTTT. Its protein product is CASSLNWGAQPQHF. This chain uses TRBV5-1 with TRBJ1-5; D may be TRBD1 (6 bases). CDR3 length equals 14 residues. Germline V gene sequence: CDR1 SGHRS, CDR2 YFSETQ. V gave up 1 base and J gave up 6 bases, with 11 bases separating them.

The rearrangement uses TRBV29-1 and TRBJ2-3; 11 nucleotides align to TRBD2. The junction had 3 bases not matched to a gene; V was cut back by 4 bases and J by 3 bases. The CDR3 has 14 residues. Per the germline V gene, CDR1 is SQVTM and CDR2 is ANQGSEA. CDR3 sequence: CSVALAGVTDTQYF. The CDR3 nucleotides are TGCAGCGTTGCACTAGCGGGAGTGACAGATACGCAGTATTTT.

V usage is TRBV30 and J usage is TRBJ2-7; possibly TRBD1 or TRBD2 for D (6 bases each). The germline V and J ends were trimmed by 0 bases and 0 bases, with 12 bases remaining between them. The CDR3 runs 15 residues. Germline-derived CDR1 and CDR2 are GTSNPN and SVGIG (reference sequence). CDR3 DNA sequence: TGTGCCTGGAGTGTTGGGGGGCCTAGCTCCTACGAGCAGTACTTC. This gives the protein CAWSVGGPSSYEQYF.

This rearrangement joins TRBV5-1 to TRBJ2-7; unclear D gene. This CDR3 spans 15 amino acids. Deletions cut 0 bases from V and 3 bases from J, with 13 bases between. Germline CDR1 reads SGHRS; CDR2 reads YFSETQ. The CDR3 DNA reads TGCGCCAGCAGCTTGGGAAGTTCGTGGAGCTACGAGCAGTACTTC. Protein sequence: CASSLGSSWSYEQYF.

As for this clonotype: A clone one base away is much larger, so this may be a read error. The chain employs TRBV11-2 and TRBJ2-3; a weak D match, TRBD1 (6 bases). The CDR3 is 16 residues long. Germline CDR1 reads SGHAT; CDR2 reads FQNNGV. CDR3 sequence reads: CVSSLGQNPSTDTQYF. As DNA, the CDR3 is TGTGTCAGCAGCTTAGGACAGAACCCTAGCACAGATACGCAGTATTTT.